This record covers a single TCR beta chain. These data come from a study of blood T cell repertoires in COVID-19. Turning to the study itself: Donors in the United States, Italy and Spain gave samples during acute or convalescent COVID-19.

Authors' methods: Cell counts per sample came from amplifying reference gene primers. Using immunoSEQ multiplex PCR, the repertoire was profiled, and TCRdb retains in-frame clones only, with some absent. The DNA gave D and trimming, while V, J and clone size come from that table. Altogether 150,000 to 200,000 clones are present, roughly 84% being singletons, with the ten largest covering 15%. Living in 20 to 30 US areas, the participants were between 18 and 89 years of age. Participant-given clinical history determined each cohort assignment. Trimming pared 4 bases from V and 9 bases from J, leaving 19 bases between. Germline CDR1 WNHNN, CDR2 SYGVQD (reference sequence). The length of the CDR3 is 15 residues.

This TCR came from a man between 50 and 59 years old who had recovered from COVID-19. The chain is built from TRBV10-1 and TRBJ2-1, with D possibly TRBD2 on 6 matching bases. Material for sequencing was PBMCs or T cells enriched from blood (not recorded which). The CDR3 loop reads CASSVRRTTHGEQFF. CDR3 nucleotide sequence: TGCGCCAGCAGTGTACGCCGGACTACCCACGGTGAGCAGTTCTTC.